Each of the 30 T cell receptor beta chains below was sequenced from the same sample in a study of CD8 T cells in ankylosing spondylitis. TCRdb called the 5' RACE reads again in MiXCR, with one record for every CDR3 protein. The sample yields 150,000 to 200,000 distinct CDR3 sequences, about 18% seen once. Input material: blood, either unsorted or a sorted T cell fraction (not recorded which). These receptors were collected from a male donor aged 5-29 years with ankylosing spondylitis or in good health (not recorded which).

This clonotype was recorded at least ten times. The V and J genes are TRBV2 and TRBJ2-1; 7 bases match TRBD2. The junction had 5 bases not matched to a gene; V was cut back by 4 bases and J by 14 bases. The CDR3 is made up of 11 amino acids. Germline V gives CDR1 SNHLY, CDR2 FYNNEI. The CDR3 bases are TGTGCCAGCAGTGCCACTAGCGTCAAGTTCTTC. It encodes CASSATSVKFF.

This clonotype has at least ten counts. The chain combines TRBV2 with TRBJ1-2; 7 nucleotides align to TRBD1. Germline CDR1 and CDR2: SNHLY and FYNNEI. CDR3 size: 11 residues. J lost 7 bases, V lost 6 bases, and 2 bases had no gene match. The CDR3 here is CASSGQAGYTF. The CDR3 nucleotides read TGTGCCAGCAGCGGACAGGCTGGCTACACCTTC.

This clonotype was picked up many times. The chain uses TRBV5-1 and TRBJ1-1, with TRBD1 identical over 8 bases. The CDR3 runs to 13 residues. Germline values: CDR1 SGHRS, CDR2 YFSETQ. Trimming cost V 0 bases and J 10 bases; bases outside gene matches: 5. CDR3 nucleotides: TGCGCCAGCAGCTTGGAAACAGGGGGGCGAGCTTTCTTT. Its protein is CASSLETGGRAFF.

This clonotype was seen at least ten times. V and J are TRBV18 and TRBJ2-3; D unclear. Trimming left V 1 base short and J 2 bases short, with 10 bases between. CDR1 is KGHSH, CDR2 LQKENI, per germline. The CDR3 loop spans 15 amino acids. As DNA, the CDR3 is TGTGCCAGCTCACCACAGGTGGGCAACACAGATACGCAGTATTTT. It is translated as CASSPQVGNTDTQYF.

The chain couples TRBV20-1 to TRBJ2-5, with unresolved D. V was pared by 5 bases and J by 1 base, with 8 bases between. The CDR3 totals 12 residues. Germline V gene sequence: CDR1 DFQATT, CDR2 SNEGSKA (reference sequence). The CDR3 DNA sequence: TGCAGTGCTGTCGCAAGCCAAGAGACCCAGTACTTC. Protein: CSAVASQETQYF.

This clonotype was detected ten times or more. This chain joins TRBV5-1 and TRBJ2-5, with D possibly being TRBD1 (6 bases). The CDR3 has 12 amino acids. Germline loops: CDR1 SGHRS, CDR2 YFSETQ. Trimming removed 4 bases from V and 9 bases from J, with 13 bases in between. The CDR3 here is CASSPRDNPQYF. For the CDR3, the DNA is TGCGCCAGCAGCCCCCGGGACAACCCCCAGTACTTC. The full variable domain, in which reference TRBV5-1 and TRBJ2-5 provide the parts outside the CDR3, is KAGVTQTPRYLIKTRGQQVTLSCSPISGHRSVSWYQQTPGQGLQFLFEYFSETQRNKGNFPGRFSGRQFSNSRSEMNVSTLELGDSALYLCASSPRDNPQYFGPGTRLLVL.

Ten or more counts support this clonotype. The gene calls are TRBV27 and TRBJ1-1; D is uncertain. Germline lookup yields CDR1 MNHEY and CDR2 SMNVEV (reference sequence). The germline V and J ends were trimmed by 6 bases and 5 bases, with 13 bases remaining between them. CDR3 size: 13 residues. The CDR3 reads CASSLLKVTEAFF. CDR3 DNA sequence: TGTGCCAGCAGCCTGTTGAAAGTAACTGAAGCTTTCTTT.

This clonotype was counted a few times. The CDR3 sequence: CATRDRVGYEQFF. The DNA of the CDR3 is TGTGCCACCCGGGACAGGGTAGGGTATGAGCAGTTCTTC. The rearrangement uses TRBV15 and TRBJ2-1; TRBD1 matches at 9 bases. Trimming at V came to 8 bases and at J to 8 bases, leaving 7 bases not matched to a gene. Germline V gene data show CDR1 as LNHNV and CDR2 as YYDKDF (reference sequence). The CDR3 length is 13 residues.

This clonotype was detected ten times or more. V is TRBV4-3 and J is TRBJ2-5; the D gene is possibly TRBD2 (5 bases). The CDR3 runs to 14 residues. The V and J ends lost 1 base and 11 bases respectively, with 17 bases between them. The germline V gene has CDR1 LGHNA and CDR2 YSLEER. The CDR3 sequence: CASSQARGGPIQYF. The CDR3 bases are TGCGCCAGCAGCCAAGCACGGGGTGGGCCGATTCAGTACTTC.

The V call is TRBV7-8, the J call TRBJ2-1; either TRBD1 or TRBD2 may fit D (5 bases each). The CDR3 has 17 amino acids. V shed 4 bases and J shed 0 bases, with 16 bases lying between them. Germline V lookup: CDR1 SGHVS, CDR2 FQNEAQ. CDR3 DNA: TGTGCCAGCAGCTCATCCGGGACCCCCAGCTCCTACAATGAGCAGTTCTTC. This encodes CASSSSGTPSSYNEQFF.

This clonotype was seen many times. The V gene is TRBV4-3, the J gene TRBJ2-5; 8 bases are a match to TRBD2. Looked up from germline, CDR1 is LGHNA and CDR2 is YSLEER. The CDR3 contains 15 residues. J was trimmed by 9 bases and V by 0 bases; bases with no gene match: 9. Here the CDR3 DNA reads TGCGCCAGCAGCCAAGAACCGGGACTAGATCAACCCCAGTACTTC. This codes for CASSQEPGLDQPQYF.

This clonotype was seen repeatedly, ten times or more. The chain uses TRBV10-2 and TRBJ2-3; D gene ambiguous. Germline V CDR1 and CDR2: WSHSY, SAAADI. V lost 2 bases, J lost 2 bases, and 11 bases lay in between. The CDR3 sequence is 15 residues long. CDR3 loop: CASSEIEDLTDTQYF. The CDR3, as DNA: TGCGCCAGCAGTGAGATCGAGGACCTCACAGATACGCAGTATTTT.

The rearrangement joins TRBV20-1 to TRBJ1-1, with D unclear. CDR1 DFQATT and CDR2 SNEGSKA come from the germline V gene (reference sequence). The V end was cut by 3 bases, the J end by 9 bases, with 17 bases between. The CDR3 is made up of 13 amino acids. CDR3 coding DNA: TGCAGTGCTAGGCCGAACGGAGGGCTGCAAGCTTTCTTT. This sequence encodes CSARPNGGLQAFF.

This clonotype has at least ten counts. This chain links TRBV29-1 with TRBJ2-5; 8 positions agree with TRBD2. Germline lookup yields CDR1 SQVTM and CDR2 ANQGSEA. This CDR3 region has 12 residues. DNA of the CDR3: TGCAGTGCCCGACTAGCGTCCGAGACCCAGTACTTC. This translates into CSARLASETQYF.

This clonotype has a count of ten or more. The chain couples TRBV19 to TRBJ2-1, with D tentatively TRBD2 (6 bases). This CDR3 comprises 13 residues. Between the trimmed V and J ends, which lost 0 bases and 9 bases, there was a span of 9 bases. The germline gives CDR1 LNHDA, CDR2 SQIVND (reference sequence). The chain's CDR3 is CASSIDRGGEQFF. CDR3 DNA sequence: TGTGCCAGTAGTATAGATCGGGGAGGTGAGCAGTTCTTC.

This clonotype turned up a few times. The rearrangement links TRBV20-1 to TRBJ2-7, with D unclear. Germline V gene sequence: CDR1 DFQATT, CDR2 SNEGSKA (reference sequence). The CDR3 covers 10 residues. V shed 6 bases and J shed 7 bases, with 10 bases lying between them. The CDR3 loop is CSASIREQYF. CDR3 DNA sequence: TGCAGTGCCAGCATACGTGAGCAGTACTTC.

V is TRBV18 and J is TRBJ2-7; 10 bases are shared with TRBD2. The V gene's germline CDR1 is KGHSH and CDR2 LQKENI. V lost 3 bases to trimming and J lost 2 bases; unmatched junction nucleotides: 4. CDR3 length equals 15 residues. The CDR3 DNA sequence: TGTGCCAGCTCACCCAGGACTAGCGGAGCCTACGAGCAGTACTTC. This codes for CASSPRTSGAYEQYF. The variable domain in full, with the rest retrieved from reference TRBV18 and TRBJ2-7, is NAGVMQNPRHLVRRRGQEARLRCSPMKGHSHVYWYRQLPEEGLKFMVYLQKENIIDESGMPKERFSAEFPKEGPSILRIQQVVRGDSAAYFCASSPRTSGAYEQYFGPGTRLTVT.

This clonotype was counted ten times or more. The chain uses TRBV30 and TRBJ2-1; maybe TRBD2 (6 bases). V gave up 5 bases and J gave up 10 bases, with 18 bases separating them. This CDR3 is 13 amino acids long. Per germline, CDR1 GTSNPN and CDR2 SVGIG (reference sequence). CDR3 residues: CAWDGGLGQEQFF. CDR3 coding DNA: TGTGCCTGGGACGGAGGGCTGGGTCAGGAGCAGTTCTTC.

This clonotype has at least ten counts. The chain couples TRBV5-1 to TRBJ2-3; 7 positions agree with TRBD1. Germline V gives CDR1 SGHRS, CDR2 YFSETQ. Losses at the gene ends were 4 bases for V and 2 bases for J; bases not matched to a gene: 4. This CDR3 is built from 14 residues. The CDR3 spells CASSPQGNTDTQYF. The CDR3 DNA sequence: TGCGCCAGCAGCCCACAGGGGAACACAGATACGCAGTATTTT. Full variable domain (remainder filled in from reference TRBV5-1 and TRBJ2-3): KAGVTQTPRYLIKTRGQQVTLSCSPISGHRSVSWYQQTPGQGLQFLFEYFSETQRNKGNFPGRFSGRQFSNSRSEMNVSTLELGDSALYLCASSPQGNTDTQYFGPGTRLTVL.

This clonotype has ten or more counts. The chain couples TRBV5-1 to TRBJ2-1, with TRBD1 identical over 10 bases. The CDR3 is 16 residues long. Unmatched junction bases numbered 7, after V lost 4 bases and J lost 3 bases. Germline V gene data show CDR1 as SGHRS and CDR2 as YFSETQ. The CDR3 DNA reads TGCGCCAGCAGCCCCTTGGGACAGGGGCGCTACAATGAGCAGTTCTTC. This sequence encodes CASSPLGQGRYNEQFF.

In this sample, this clonotype turned up many times. The J gene is TRBJ2-7, the V gene TRBV12-3 or TRBV12-4; D gene ambiguous. Trimming shortened V by 7 bases and J by 2 bases, and 15 bases separated the two germline ends. This CDR3 is 14 amino acids long. CDR3 region: CASTLTAAPYEQYF. The CDR3 DNA is TGTGCCAGCACCCTGACGGCAGCCCCCTACGAGCAGTACTTC.

This clonotype was counted once. The chain combines TRBV6-5 with TRBJ2-1, with D perhaps matching TRBD2 (6 bases). Trimming removed 2 bases at V and 7 bases at J, with 18 bases between. Germline-derived CDR1 and CDR2 are MNHEY and SVGAGI. CDR3 size: 16 residues. CDR3 sequence (DNA): TGTGCCAGCAGTTACAATGGCGGGACTTCGGCTAATGAGCAGTTCTTC. Translating it yields CASSYNGGTSANEQFF.

The table lists this clonotype with many counts. J is TRBJ2-1 and V is TRBV6-2 or TRBV6-3; D is possibly TRBD2 (5 bases). The length of the CDR3 is 14 residues. CDR1 is MNHEY and CDR2 is SVGEGT in the germline V gene. V was clipped by 6 bases and J by 3 bases, with 12 bases between them. CDR3 sequence reads: CASSDQRFYNEQFF. CDR3 in DNA: TGTGCCAGCAGCGACCAGCGGTTCTACAATGAGCAGTTCTTC.

The chain is built from TRBV4-2 and TRBJ2-2; a possible D gene is TRBD1 (6 bases). Trimming removed 4 bases at V and 1 base at J, with 13 bases between. CDR3 length: 16 amino acids. Germline-derived CDR1 and CDR2 are LGHNA and YNFKEQ. Here the CDR3 reads CASSRQDFENTGELFF. CDR3 DNA: TGTGCCAGCAGCCGACAGGACTTTGAGAACACCGGGGAGCTGTTTTTT.

In this sample, this clonotype turned up many times. CDR3 in amino acids: CASSRRYSGSSPNEQFF. In nucleotides, the CDR3 is TGTGCCAGCAGTCGACGTTATAGCGGGAGTAGTCCCAATGAGCAGTTCTTC. V usage is TRBV6-5 and J usage is TRBJ2-1; TRBD2 aligns across 9 bases. The germline V gene has CDR1 MNHEY and CDR2 SVGAGI. The CDR3 sequence is 17 residues long. With V trimmed by 5 bases and J by 6 bases, 14 bases remained unmatched.

This clonotype has just a few counts. CDR3 bases: TGTGCCTGGACTACCGGGACAGGGGGCGTGACTGAAGCTTTCTTT. This gives the protein CAWTTGTGGVTEAFF. This chain joins TRBV30 and TRBJ1-1, with 12 bases matching TRBD1. The CDR3 extends over 15 amino acids. Germline V gene lookup returns CDR1 GTSNPN and CDR2 SVGIG (reference sequence). V shed 4 bases and J 5 bases; nucleotides not matched to a gene: 8.

A few counts support this clonotype. The J gene is TRBJ1-5, the V gene TRBV6-5; perhaps TRBD1 as D (6 bases). The CDR3 covers 15 residues. V was trimmed by 0 bases and J by 7 bases, leaving 13 bases between them. From germline, CDR1 is MNHEY and CDR2 SVGAGI. CDR3 amino acids: CASSYSRGGGQPQHF. DNA for the CDR3: TGTGCCAGCAGTTACTCGAGAGGGGGAGGCCAGCCCCAGCATTTT.

This clonotype was found many times. This chain's CDR3 is CASSLGLAAYNEQFF. CDR3 bases: TGTGCCAGCAGTTTAGGGCTAGCCGCTTACAATGAGCAGTTCTTC. The V and J genes are TRBV27 and TRBJ2-1, with D tentatively TRBD2 (5 bases). Germline-derived CDR1 and CDR2 are MNHEY and SMNVEV (reference sequence). This CDR3 is 15 amino acids long. Trimming removed 2 bases from V and 4 bases from J, with 12 bases in between.

The chain recombines TRBV29-1 with TRBJ2-1; 9 bases align to TRBD2. Per the germline V gene, CDR1 is SQVTM and CDR2 is ANQGSEA. The CDR3 consists of 11 residues. The CDR3 nucleotides are TGCCTAGCGGGGAGTGGCAATGAGCAGTTCTTC. It encodes CLAGSGNEQFF.

This clonotype has a count of ten or more. The rearrangement uses TRBV12-3 or TRBV12-4 and TRBJ2-1; unclear D gene. CDR3 length: 15 amino acids. V was clipped by 6 bases and J by 4 bases, with 16 bases between them. For the CDR3, the DNA is TGTGCCAGCAGCCTTTTCATGGCACGGTACAATGAGCAGTTCTTC. Translation: CASSLFMARYNEQFF.